Below, 20 T cell receptor beta chains from the same sample are listed, as sequenced in a study of T cell clonality in common variable immunodeficiency. This table comes from immunoSEQ multiplex PCR, and its TCRdb copy is limited to in-frame clones, with some not included. This sample has about 50,000 clones and no singletons, with approximately 2% in the ten largest. The sample comprised peripheral blood mononuclear cells. All receptors derive from a person aged 18 to 75 in good health.

About this clone: This may come from a read error, since a much larger clone is one base off. The read ends 3 residues early relative to the CDR3; the germline J gene fills the gap. The chain carries TRBV20-1 and TRBJ1-4, with a possible D match to TRBD1 (5 bases). The CDR3 consists of 14 residues. CDR1 and CDR2 from the germline V gene are DFQATT and SNEGSKA (reference sequence). The CDR3 loop is CSAKGPSGANVLFF. The part of the CDR3 DNA that was read is TGCAGTGCGAAAGGGCCCTCTGGGGCCAACGTA.

As regards this clone: The read gets to within 3 residues of the CDR3 end, and the germline J gene fills in the rest. The rearrangement links TRBV19 to TRBJ1-5, with 7 bases aligning to TRBD1. Germline trimming cut 7 bases from V and 7 bases from J; bases unmatched to any gene: 10. Per germline, CDR1 LNHDA and CDR2 SQIVND (reference sequence). The CDR3 sequence is 14 residues long. The CDR3 spells CASNPERGHQPQHF. CDR3 DNA (partial): TGTGCCAGTAACCCTGAGAGGGGGCACCAGCCC.

Details on this clone: The read comes to an end 3 residues before the CDR3 does, leaving the germline J gene to fill in the end. The rearrangement joins TRBV7-8 to TRBJ2-1; 7 nucleotides line up with TRBD1. V gave up 3 bases and J gave up 3 bases; unmatched junction bases: 2. The germline gives CDR1 SGHVS, CDR2 FQNEAQ. CDR3 length: 14 amino acids. Here the CDR3 reads CASSFRDSYNEQFF. Incomplete CDR3 DNA: TGTGCCAGCAGCTTCCGGGACAGCTACAATGAG.

This clone appeared many times. CDR3 loop: CASSSARVGDTQYF. CDR3 DNA (partial): TGTGCCAGCAGTTCCGCGCGGGTGGGAGATACG. This sequence joins TRBV6-2 or TRBV6-3 and TRBJ2-3; D perhaps matches TRBD2 (5 bases). The CDR3 end is not reached by the read, which stops 3 residues before it; the germline J gene fills it in. Trimming removed 4 bases from V and 5 bases from J, with 13 bases in between. The length of the CDR3 is 14 residues. Per the germline V gene, CDR1 is MNHEY and CDR2 is SVGEGT.

This clone was counted at least ten times. The read halts 3 residues ahead of the CDR3 end, with the missing end drawn from the germline J gene. V is TRBV19 and J is TRBJ1-5, with 8 nucleotides matching TRBD1. Germline V CDR1 and CDR2: LNHDA, SQIVND (reference sequence). The J segment lost 9 bases and the V segment lost 5 bases, leaving 24 bases of the junction unmatched. The CDR3 covers 19 residues. The CDR3 DNA, read in part, is TGTGCCAGTAGTCTAAGGGGCCCGGGACAGGTCTTACTCCTCCCGCCC. It is translated as CASSLRGPGQVLLLPP. The complete CDR3 sequence is CASSLRGPGQVLLLPPQHF.

Ten or more counts support this clone. The read is 3 residues too short to cover the CDR3 end, so that end is filled in from the germline J gene. The chain joins TRBV30 to TRBJ1-1; TRBD1 agrees at 9 bases. This CDR3 region has 12 residues. V lost 5 bases, J lost 4 bases, and 2 bases stayed unmatched. CDR1 and CDR2 from the germline V gene are GTSNPN and SVGIG (reference sequence). CDR3 DNA (partial): TGTGCCTGGGGACAGGGGAGCACTGAA. Amino acids: CAWGQGSTE. The full CDR3 protein is CAWGQGSTEAFF.

The sample holds many counts of this clone. Read coverage stops 3 residues before the CDR3 terminus; the germline J gene supplies the remainder. This chain joins TRBV18 and TRBJ1-1, with 7 nucleotides matching TRBD1. V lost 6 bases and J lost 6; bases outside the gene matches: 16. From germline, CDR1 is KGHSH and CDR2 LQKENI. This CDR3 is built from 16 residues. The DNA read from the CDR3 is TGTGCCAGCTCCCACGGACAGGCCACGAGGGTGGCTGAA. Amino acid sequence: CASSHGQATRVAE. From start to end, the CDR3 is CASSHGQATRVAEAFF. The whole variable domain, remainder taken from reference TRBV18 and TRBJ1-1, is NAGVMQNPRHLVRRRGQEARLRCSPMKGHSHVYWYRQLPEEGLKFMVYLQKENIIDESGMPKERFSAEFPKEGPSILRIQQVVRGDSAAYFCASSHGQATRVAEAFFGQGTRLTVV.

This clone was observed many times. The CDR3 end is not reached by the read, which stops 3 residues before it; the germline J gene fills it in. This chain uses TRBV30 with TRBJ2-7, with 11 bases lining up with TRBD2. Germline lookup yields CDR1 GTSNPN and CDR2 SVGIG (reference sequence). After removal of 3 bases from V and 5 bases from J, the junction contained 9 bases not matched to a gene. This CDR3 spans 15 amino acids. The CDR3: CAWRIIAGGADEQYF. The part of the CDR3 DNA that was read is TGTGCCTGGAGGATAATAGCGGGAGGGGCAGACGAG.

This clone showed up just a few times. The read falls 3 residues short of the CDR3 end, and the missing part is taken from the germline J gene. The chain carries TRBV5-1 and TRBJ2-1; 8 nucleotides line up with TRBD2. CDR3 size: 14 residues. From germline, CDR1 is SGHRS and CDR2 YFSETQ. Trimming removed 6 bases from V and 7 bases from J; junction bases left unmatched: 9. The CDR3 bases that were read are TGCGCCAGCAAGGCGGGGGGCGCTGGAAATGAG. Translating gives CASKAGGAGNE. Given in full, the CDR3 is CASKAGGAGNEQFF.

About this clone itself: The read terminates 3 residues ahead of where the CDR3 ends, so the germline J gene completes it. This chain links TRBV7-9 with TRBJ1-1; no clear D gene. The length of the CDR3 is 14 residues. The V gene's germline CDR1 is SEHNR and CDR2 FQNEAQ (reference sequence). With 3 bases removed from V and 5 bases from J, the gap between germline ends came to 13 bases. The CDR3 bases that were read are TGTGCCAGCAGCTTCCGATCTGGCGGGACTGAA. It codes for CASSFRSGGTE. The CDR3 reads in full as CASSFRSGGTEAFF.

This clone appeared a few times. The read comes to an end 3 residues before the CDR3 does, leaving the germline J gene to fill in the end. This chain uses TRBV7-8 with TRBJ2-4; a possible D gene is TRBD1 (5 bases). This CDR3 spans 15 amino acids. The germline V gene encodes CDR1 SGHVS and CDR2 FQNEAQ. CDR3 DNA, as far as it was read: TGTGCCAGCAGCTTGTTCGCAGGGAACAATCAGCCT. As protein: CASSLFAGNNQP. The CDR3 in its entirety is CASSLFAGNNQPQYF.

This clone has only a few counts. The read ends 3 residues early relative to the CDR3; the germline J gene fills the gap. The chain is built from TRBV7-9 and TRBJ2-7; D is unclear. The V end lost 3 bases, the J end lost 2 bases, and 11 bases lay between the germline ends. Germline V lookup: CDR1 SEHNR, CDR2 FQNEAQ (reference sequence). This CDR3 has 14 residues. Partial CDR3 DNA: TGTGCCAGCAGCTTTCAGAACAGTCCCTACGAG. Protein product: CASSFQNSPYE. The CDR3 as a whole reads CASSFQNSPYEQYF. Full variable domain (remainder filled in from reference TRBV7-9 and TRBJ2-7): DTGVSQNPRHKITKRGQNVTFRCDPISEHNRLYWYRQTLGQGPEFLTYFQNEAQLEKSRLLSDRFSAERPKGSFSTLEIQRTEQGDSAMYLCASSFQNSPYEQYFGPGTRLTVT.

This clone has a count of ten or more. The read stops 3 residues short of the end of the CDR3; the missing end is completed from the germline J gene. The chain carries TRBV30 and TRBJ1-1; D is ambiguous. Trimming left V 0 bases short and J 4 bases short, with 3 bases between. This CDR3 contains 11 residues. Germline CDR1 GTSNPN, CDR2 SVGIG (reference sequence). This chain's CDR3 is CAWSVLTEAFF. CDR3 DNA (partial): TGTGCCTGGAGTGTACTCACTGAA. The full variable domain, in which reference TRBV30 and TRBJ1-1 provide the parts outside the CDR3, is SQTIHQWPATLVQPVGSPLSLECTVEGTSNPNLYWYRQAAGRGLQLLFYSVGIGQISSEVPQNLSASRPQDRQFILSSKKLLLSDSGFYLCAWSVLTEAFFGQGTRLTVV.

This clone was recorded many times. The read terminates 3 residues before the CDR3 end, so the remaining end is supplied by the germline J gene. The chain combines TRBV28 with TRBJ1-6; D perhaps matches TRBD1 (6 bases). Between the trimmed V and J ends, which lost 8 bases and 10 bases, there was a span of 21 bases. The CDR3 sequence is 15 residues long. Germline CDR1 is MDHEN and CDR2 is SYDVKM. CDR3 DNA (partial): TGTGCCAGCGGCTTGAGTCTGGGGGCTTCGTCACCC. Its translation: CASGLSLGASSP. The whole CDR3 protein is CASGLSLGASSPLHF.

The sample holds many counts of this clone. Read coverage stops 3 residues before the CDR3 terminus; the germline J gene supplies the remainder. The J gene is TRBJ2-5, the V gene TRBV5-1; maybe TRBD2 (7 bases). CDR3 length: 14 residues. The V and J ends lost 4 bases and 4 bases respectively, with 14 bases between them. Per the germline V gene, CDR1 is SGHRS and CDR2 is YFSETQ. The CDR3 DNA, read in part, is TGCGCCAGCAGCCCGGCGGGGGCTAGAGAGACC. Its protein is CASSPAGARET. In full, the CDR3 reads CASSPAGARETQYF.

The DNA read from the CDR3 is TGTGCCAGCAGTCAGCAGGGGTATCAGCCC. This gives the protein CASSQQGYQP. The entire CDR3 protein reads CASSQQGYQPQHF. The V call is TRBV2, the J call TRBJ1-5, with TRBD1 as a possible D gene (6 bases). The CDR3 goes on 3 residues after the read ends, and that part is filled in from the germline J gene. V was pared by 5 bases and J by 5 bases, with 10 bases between. The V gene's germline CDR1 is SNHLY and CDR2 FYNNEI. The CDR3 consists of 13 residues.

This clone was observed at least ten times. The read terminates 3 residues ahead of where the CDR3 ends, so the germline J gene completes it. The J gene is TRBJ2-7, the V gene TRBV28; D gene unclear. Trimming removed 8 bases from V and 0 bases from J, with 11 bases in between. Germline lookup yields CDR1 MDHEN and CDR2 SYDVKM. There are 13 residues in the CDR3. The sequenced CDR3 bases are TGTGCCAGCTCATTTGGGCTCTCCTACGAG. Its protein is CASSFGLSYE. The CDR3 in full is CASSFGLSYEQYF.

The sample holds many counts of this clone. The covered CDR3 bases are TGCAGTGCAAATCTCAGGGTAACCTACGAG. This gives the protein CSANLRVTYE. The entire CDR3 protein is CSANLRVTYEQYF. The chain links TRBV20-1 to TRBJ2-7; possible D gene TRBD1, 5 bases. The read falls 3 residues short of the CDR3 end, and the missing part is taken from the germline J gene. The germline V and J ends were trimmed by 6 bases and 2 bases, with 14 bases remaining between them. This CDR3 is built from 13 residues. CDR1 DFQATT and CDR2 SNEGSKA come from the germline V gene (reference sequence).

At least ten counts were recorded for this clone. Coverage ceases 3 residues before the CDR3 finishes, and the germline J gene fills in the end. The rearrangement joins TRBV4-1 to TRBJ2-7; 15 positions match TRBD2. V gave up 4 bases and J gave up 3 bases; unmatched junction bases: 1. The germline V gene has CDR1 MGHRA and CDR2 YSYEKL. The CDR3 length is 15 residues. The covered CDR3 bases are TGCGCCAGCAGCCCGGGACTAGCGGGAGGCTACGAG. Translating it yields CASSPGLAGGYE. From start to end, the CDR3 is CASSPGLAGGYEQYF.

This clone was recorded at least ten times. The read halts 3 residues ahead of the CDR3 end, with the missing end drawn from the germline J gene. The V gene is TRBV18, the J gene TRBJ2-1; TRBD1 matches at 8 bases. CDR1 is KGHSH, CDR2 LQKENI, per germline. The CDR3 consists of 14 residues. After removal of 6 bases from V and 5 bases from J, the junction contained 6 bases not matched to a gene. The CDR3 region is CASSRQGMDNEQFF. The CDR3 bases that were read are TGTGCCAGCTCCCGACAGGGGATGGACAATGAG.